This TCR beta chain was identified in a study of T cell responses to AZD1222 COVID-19 vaccine. Assay used: immunoSEQ multiplex PCR; TCRdb lists only in-frame clones, some missing. This table holds tens of thousands of clones, 89% found once. Germline V gene data show CDR1 as SNHLY and CDR2 as FYNNEI. This CDR3 contains 14 residues. V gave up 3 bases and J gave up 2 bases, with 11 bases separating them. The receptor comes from an adult in good health. The sequencing here drew on peripheral blood, taken on day 0 of AZD1222 vaccination. The chain recombines TRBV2 with TRBJ2-7; D is possibly TRBD1 or TRBD2 (5 bases each). CDR3 sequence: CASSELEGTYEQYF. DNA of the CDR3: TGTGCCAGCAGTGAGCTTGAGGGGACCTACGAGCAGTACTTC.